A single sample gave rise to the 12 T cell receptor beta chains below, sequenced in a study of graft-versus-host responses after intestinal transplantation. Here immunoSEQ multiplex PCR was the method, and the copy in TCRdb shows in-frame clones only, minus some. This table has around 110,000 clones, 90% to 95% appearing once. The antigens for these receptors are not known. This material consisted of unstimulated CD8+ T cells sorted from spleen or lymph node cells, taken before transplant. These receptors all stem from a human donor who was the organ donor for an intestinal transplant.

This clone has only one observation. The chain has TRBV6-6 and TRBJ2-4; D ambiguous. The CDR3 is made up of 15 amino acids. CDR1 is MNHNY and CDR2 is SVGAGI in the germline V gene (reference sequence). V was shortened by 5 bases and J by 0 bases, with 11 bases between the two germline ends. In nucleotides, the CDR3 is TGTGCCAGCAGTGAGGAAAATCTAGCCAAAAACATTCAGTACTTC. It is translated as CASSEENLAKNIQYF.

Only a few counts were recorded for this clone. This chain links TRBV6-1 with TRBJ1-3; no reliable D call. Germline CDR1 is MNHNS and CDR2 is SASEGT. V lost 0 bases to trimming and J lost 0 bases, with 15 bases between them. CDR3 length: 18 residues. The CDR3 DNA is TGTGCCAGCAGTGAAGCATGGGTAGGATTCTTCTCTGGAAACACCATATATTTT. Protein sequence: CASSEAWVGFFSGNTIYF.

The CDR3 nucleotides read TGCGCCAGCAGTCAATCGGGAGTAAAGGTAGCCAAAAACATTCAGTACTTC. Translating gives CASSQSGVKVAKNIQYF. The gene calls are TRBV23-1 and TRBJ2-4; TRBD2 might be the D (5 bases). TRBV23-1 is classed as an ORF, of uncertain function. V was clipped by 0 bases and J by 0 bases, with 12 bases between them. The CDR3 has 17 amino acids.

The chain has TRBV29-1 and TRBJ2-1, with D perhaps TRBD2 (5 bases). Germline-derived CDR1 and CDR2 are SQVTM and ANQGSEA. V was pared by 3 bases and J by 10 bases, with 7 bases between. This CDR3 has 10 residues. DNA of the CDR3: TGCAGCGTTGAGAGGAGGGAGCAGTTCTTC. It codes for CSVERREQFF.

Points on this clone: One end of the junction varies from germline; a read error may be responsible. The sample holds other DNA sequences that translate to the same CDR3. The chain is built from TRBV15 and TRBJ1-1, with D maybe TRBD1 (5 bases). Germline V gives CDR1 LNHNV, CDR2 YYDKDF (reference sequence). The length of the CDR3 is 17 residues. The CDR3 region is CATSRVIRGSKYTEAFF. In DNA form, the CDR3 reads TGTGCCACCAGCAGAGTCATCCGGGGGTCGAAGTACACTGAGGCTTTCTTT.

This chain links TRBV4-1 with TRBJ1-6; D remains unclear. Per germline, CDR1 MGHRA and CDR2 YSYEKL. The CDR3 runs 15 residues. The ends were cut back, 2 bases at V and 9 bases at J, with 14 bases in the middle. CDR3 residues: CASSQSRLPSSPLHF. The CDR3 DNA reads as TGCGCCAGCAGCCAAAGCAGACTTCCAAGTTCACCCCTCCACTTT.

The rearrangement joins TRBV28 to TRBJ2-7, with D possibly TRBD1 on 6 matching bases. The CDR3 runs 14 residues. The V gene lost 5 bases and the J gene lost 2 bases, with 13 bases spanning the gap. Germline V CDR1 and CDR2: MDHEN, SYDVKM. CDR3 sequence reads: CASSRAGQTYEQYF. The CDR3, as DNA: TGTGCCAGCAGTCGGGCTGGACAGACCTACGAGCAGTACTTC. The full variable domain, rest sourced from reference TRBV28 and TRBJ2-7, is DVKVTQSSRYLVKRTGEKVFLECVQDMDHENMFWYRQDPGLGLRLIYFSYDVKMKEKGDIPEGYSVSREKKERFSLILESASTNQTSMYLCASSRAGQTYEQYFGPGTRLTVT.

The CDR3 region is CASSLFGNEQFF. The CDR3 DNA sequence: TGTGCCAGCAGCTTGTTCGGTAATGAGCAGTTCTTC. This chain links TRBV5-6 with TRBJ2-1; D not certain. Per the germline V gene, CDR1 is SGHDT and CDR2 is YYEEEE. The CDR3 contains 12 residues. V shed 1 base and J shed 7 bases, with 6 bases lying between them.

This clone was picked up one time. The chain recombines TRBV5-1 with TRBJ2-1; 10 bases are a match to TRBD2. This CDR3 has 15 residues. Per the germline V gene, CDR1 is SGHRS and CDR2 is YFSETQ. The trim removed 2 bases at V and 9 bases at J, leaving 8 bases unmatched. CDR3 loop: CASSLAGGPFGEQFF. The CDR3 DNA sequence: TGCGCCAGCAGCTTAGCGGGAGGGCCCTTCGGTGAGCAGTTCTTC.

The rearrangement links TRBV5-4 to TRBJ2-6; D call uncertain. V was cut by 6 bases and J by 2 bases, with 6 bases left in between. Germline V CDR1 and CDR2: SGHNT, YYREEE (reference sequence). The CDR3 contains 13 residues. The CDR3 nucleotides are TGTGCCAGCATCCTCGCTGGGGCCAACGTCCTGACTTTC. Translating it yields CASILAGANVLTF.

The chain carries TRBV7-6 and TRBJ2-7; D is unresolved. Trimming removed 1 base at V and 0 bases at J, with 7 bases between. Germline CDR1 is SGHVS and CDR2 is FNYEAQ. The CDR3 is 14 amino acids. The CDR3 loop is CASSLEKGSYEQYF. In DNA form, the CDR3 reads TGTGCCAGCAGCTTAGAGAAAGGCTCCTACGAGCAGTACTTC.

A remark on this clone: One end of the junction is discordant with germline, which a read error may explain. This sample also contains other DNA sequences that code for the same CDR3. This chain connects TRBV4-1 to TRBJ2-4; 7 bases agree with TRBD1. The CDR3 loop spans 14 amino acids. In germline, CDR1 is MGHRA, CDR2 YSYEKL. The CDR3 DNA is TGCGCCAGCAGCCCGAACAGGGGTCAAAACATCCAGTACTTC. This sequence encodes CASSPNRGQNIQYF.